Listed below are T cell receptor beta chains from one sample, sequenced in a study of shared clonotypes between healthy human individuals. The protocol was immunoSEQ multiplex PCR, while the TCRdb copy is restricted to in-frame clones and leaves out a portion. The sample records roughly 1.4 million clones, around 98.5% being singletons. Sample: naive CD4+ T cells sorted from blood. The receptors stem from a man aged 25-45 years in good health. CDR3s include the opening cysteine and the closing phenylalanine or tryptophan. D genes are given only for firm matches. Clone size is shown for a subset of rows, as once, few, many or a class of expanded clone.

TGCGCCAGCAGTGATATTAAGGCAGACCGAGATACGCAGTATTTT	CASSDIKADRDTQYF	TRBV10-1	-	TRBJ2-3	-
TGTGCCAGTAACCCGGGACTAGCGCTACTCAATGAGCAGTTCTTC	CASNPGLALLNEQFF	TRBV19	-	TRBJ2-1	TRBD2
TGTGCCACCAGCAACGGACACCCGAACACCGGGGAGCTGTTTTTT	CATSNGHPNTGELFF	TRBV15	-	TRBJ2-2	-
TGTGCCAGCAGCTTGGTAGGTGAGACCCAGTACTTC	CASSLVGETQYF	TRBV5-4	-	TRBJ2-5	-
TGTGCCAGCAGTTTACTTTCTCCGGGACAGGGAGTATTAGATACGCAGTATTTT	CASSLLSPGQGVLDTQYF	TRBV27	-	TRBJ2-3	TRBD1
TGTGCCAGCAGTTTAGGAGGAATCGGCTACGAGCAGTACTTC	CASSLGGIGYEQYF	TRBV28	-	TRBJ2-7	-
TGTGCCAGCAGCCCATGGGGACAGCTCACCGGGGAGCTGTTTTTT	CASSPWGQLTGELFF	TRBV7-2	-	TRBJ2-2	TRBD1
TGCAGCGTGGGGGCAGGGGTCGAAGCTTTCTTT	CSVGAGVEAFF	TRBV29-1	-	TRBJ1-1	-
TGCGCCAGCAGTGACTTGACTAGCGGGATTGTTGAGCAGTTCTTC	CASSDLTSGIVEQFF	TRBV10-2	-	TRBJ2-1	TRBD2
TGTGCCAGCAGCTCCTTGGGACGGACCGGGGAGCTGTTTTTT	CASSSLGRTGELFF	TRBV7-2	-	TRBJ2-2	-
TGTGCCAGCTCACCGACGGGACACCTGGAGGGAGAGACCCAGTACTTC	CASSPTGHLEGETQYF	TRBV18	-	TRBJ2-5	-
TGTGCCAGCAGCTTGGGCCCGGGGCACACCGTGAACACCGGGGAGCTGTTTTTT	CASSLGPGHTVNTGELFF	TRBV5-8	-	TRBJ2-2	-
TGTGCCAGCAGTTACTCATCAGGGTTTTACTATGGCTACACCTTC	CASSYSSGFYYGYTF	TRBV6-5	-	TRBJ1-2	-
TGTGCCACCAGTCGGACATTTTCCTACAATGAGCAGTTCTTC	CATSRTFSYNEQFF	TRBV28	-	TRBJ2-1	-
TGTGCCAGCAGTTACTCGGGGGGGATTAACTACGAGCAGTACTTC	CASSYSGGINYEQYF	TRBV6-5	once	TRBJ2-7	TRBD2
TGTGCCAGCAGTGAAAGGGCAGGGTTGAACTATGGCTACACCTTC	CASSERAGLNYGYTF	TRBV6-1	-	TRBJ1-2	-
TGTGCCAGCTCGTTAGTTATCGAGTGGGATCAGCCCCAGCATTTT	CASSLVIEWDQPQHF	TRBV14	-	TRBJ1-5	-
TGCAGCGTTTCCCGCCGGGCCGCTCCCGGCTACACCTTC	CSVSRRAAPGYTF	TRBV29-1	-	TRBJ1-2	-
TGTGCCAGCAGCCTAGCGGGATCTTCCTACGAGCAGTACTTC	CASSLAGSSYEQYF	TRBV28	-	TRBJ2-7	TRBD2
TGTGCCAGCAGCTTAGATCCTAGCGGGAGCTCCTACAATGAGCAGTTCTTC	CASSLDPSGSSYNEQFF	TRBV11-2	-	TRBJ2-1	TRBD2
TGTGCCAGCAGTTACATAGAGAATCAGCCCCAGCATTTT	CASSYIENQPQHF	TRBV6-6	once	TRBJ1-5	-
TGTGCCAGCAGCTTAATCAGGGGAGGGACTGAAGCTTTCTTT	CASSLIRGGTEAFF	TRBV11-2	-	TRBJ1-1	-
TGTGCCAGCTCACCACTCCAGGGTTCTGGAAACACCATATATTTT	CASSPLQGSGNTIYF	TRBV18	-	TRBJ1-3	-
TGTGCCAGCAGCCCCCGGGATACCCTGAGTTCGGGAAAGAGCTACGAGCAGTACTTC	CASSPRDTLSSGKSYEQYF	TRBV7-9	-	TRBJ2-7	-
TGTGCCAGCAGCGCGCCAAGGGCAGGGGGCTTAAACTCTGGGGCCAACGTCCTGACTTTC	CASSAPRAGGLNSGANVLTF	TRBV9	once	TRBJ2-6	TRBD1
TGTGCCAGCAGCTTTCTGACAGGGAGTTTTGGAGCTTTCTTT	CASSFLTGSFGAFF	TRBV7-9	-	TRBJ1-1	TRBD1
TGTGCCAGCCGAGAGGAGGGGCCTCATACCTACGAGCAGTACTTC	CASREEGPHTYEQYF	TRBV28	-	TRBJ2-7	-
TGTGCCAGCAGCCCCAGACTGACTAGCGTACAAGAGACCCAGTACTTC	CASSPRLTSVQETQYF	TRBV7-8	-	TRBJ2-5	TRBD2
TGTGCCAGCAGTGGAGGGAGGTTGTATGACACTGAAGCTTTCTTT	CASSGGRLYDTEAFF	TRBV28	-	TRBJ1-1	-
TGTGCCAGCAGCACCCCCCGGGACTTTAACCAAGAGACCCAGTACTTC	CASSTPRDFNQETQYF	TRBV7-9	once	TRBJ2-5	-
TGCGCCAGCAGCTTGCTGGGGGCGGGCACTGAAGCTTTCTTT	CASSLLGAGTEAFF	TRBV5-1	once	TRBJ1-1	-
TGTGCCAGCAGCGACCGTAGAGGGGTAGCCGGGGAGCTGTTTTTT	CASSDRRGVAGELFF	TRBV2	-	TRBJ2-2	-
TGTGCCAGCAGCTTGGCGGGACCGAGTGAAAAACTGTTTTTT	CASSLAGPSEKLFF	TRBV5-4	-	TRBJ1-4	-
TGTGCCAGCAGCTTCACAGCCACTCCGGACAACCACGAGCAGTACTTC	CASSFTATPDNHEQYF	TRBV5-4	-	TRBJ2-7	-
TGTGCCAGCAGTGACAGGGCTTATAGCAATCAGCCCCAGCATTTT	CASSDRAYSNQPQHF	TRBV6-1	-	TRBJ1-5	-
TGTGCCAGCAGCTTGGGCAAGCGGACCCCGGTGGATACGCAGTATTTT	CASSLGKRTPVDTQYF	TRBV5-4	-	TRBJ2-3	-
TGTGCCAGCAGCTCTACAGGCCTCTATGGCTACACCTTC	CASSSTGLYGYTF	TRBV7-9	-	TRBJ1-2	-
TGTGCCAGCAGCTTGAGAGGGGACGAGACCCAGTACTTC	CASSLRGDETQYF	TRBV5-4	-	TRBJ2-5	-
TGCAGTGCAAACACCCTATCGGGCTACACCTTC	CSANTLSGYTF	TRBV20-1	-	TRBJ1-2	-
TGTGCCAGCAGTTTAAAGGGTCAGGGCGGCGATACGCAGTATTTT	CASSLKGQGGDTQYF	TRBV27	-	TRBJ2-3	-
TGCGCCAGCAGCCCGGACTTGTCCTACAATGAGCAGTTCTTC	CASSPDLSYNEQFF	TRBV5-1	-	TRBJ2-1	-
TGTGCCAGCAGTCAAAACGACAGGCTTAGGCAGTATTTT	CASSQNDRLRQYF	TRBV2	-	TRBJ2-3	-
TGTGCCAGCAGCTTATTTGATAGCGGGAGAACGAAGTTCTTC	CASSLFDSGRTKFF	TRBV13	-	TRBJ2-1	TRBD2
TGTGCCAGCAGCACGCCCGGGACTAGAACAGATACGCAGTATTTT	CASSTPGTRTDTQYF	TRBV5-6	-	TRBJ2-3	TRBD2
TGTGCCAGCAGCCCGGACCCGGGACCGAAAGAGACCCAGTACTTC	CASSPDPGPKETQYF	TRBV5-4	-	TRBJ2-5	-
TGTGCCAGCAGCTTGGCTCGCGTTAAGACCCAGTACTTC	CASSLARVKTQYF	TRBV5-6	-	TRBJ2-5	-
TGTGCCAGCAGATCCGGACAGCGTCTCGGGGCCAATGAGCAGTTCTTC	CASRSGQRLGANEQFF	TRBV28	once	TRBJ2-1	-
TGTGCCAGCAGTCACGGGACAGACTCTGGAAACACCATATATTTT	CASSHGTDSGNTIYF	TRBV28	-	TRBJ1-3	TRBD1
TGTGCCAGCAGCCGACAAGGGACAGGGGTGGGGGAGCAGTACTTC	CASSRQGTGVGEQYF	TRBV7-2	-	TRBJ2-7	TRBD1
TGTGCCAGCAGCCGTGGGACTAGCGGGAGAGGTCGTCACGAGCAGTACTTC	CASSRGTSGRGRHEQYF	TRBV11-2	-	TRBJ2-7	TRBD2
TGTGCCAGTAGCCAAATTCCGGGACAGGGGGTCTCGCAGTACTTC	CASSQIPGQGVSQYF	TRBV19	-	TRBJ2-7	TRBD1
TGTGCCAGCAGTGAACGGTGGAGAAATCAGCCCCAGCATTTT	CASSERWRNQPQHF	TRBV2	-	TRBJ1-5	-